This passage covers 25 T cell receptor beta chains from one sample sequenced in a study of identical twins. TCRdb reprocessed the 5' RACE reads with MiXCR, giving one entry per CDR3 protein. The profile covers hundreds of thousands of distinct CDR3 sequences, with 9% to 15% appearing a single time and under 2% taken by the ten largest. These same records also appear under a second study, on yellow fever vaccine responses in identical twins.

Sequences were obtained from PBMCs. The receptor set was obtained from a woman aged 18-35 years in good health.

This clonotype was detected ten times or more. The chain couples TRBV12-3 or TRBV12-4 to TRBJ2-1, with a possible D match to TRBD2 (5 bases). The CDR3 runs 13 residues. The V end was cut by 4 bases, the J end by 12 bases, with 16 bases between. The CDR3 nucleotides read TGTGCCAGCAGTTCTGCCATCGGACTGTTGCAGTTCTTC. Translation: CASSSAIGLLQFF.

This clonotype was seen repeatedly, ten times or more. The chain joins TRBV3-1 to TRBJ2-1; the D call may be TRBD1 or TRBD2 (5 bases each). Germline values: CDR1 LGHDT, CDR2 YNNKEL (reference sequence). Trimming left V 2 bases short and J 5 bases short, with 16 bases between. The CDR3 consists of 16 residues. The CDR3, as DNA: TGTGCCAGCAGCCAAAGGGATTCCCGGGACCACAATGAGCAGTTCTTC. This codes for CASSQRDSRDHNEQFF.

The rearrangement links TRBV12-3 or TRBV12-4 to TRBJ2-1; 9 bases match TRBD2. The CDR3 runs 15 residues. Trimming cost V 3 bases and J 9 bases; bases outside gene matches: 9. The CDR3, as DNA: TGTGCCAGCAGTTTCTTCGGCGGGGGGGCGGCTGAGCAGTTCTTC. This translates into CASSFFGGGAAEQFF.

This clonotype showed up just a few times. This chain connects TRBV6-2 or TRBV6-3 to TRBJ2-1; tentatively, D is TRBD1 (5 bases). The CDR3 spans 16 residues. Germline V gene sequence: CDR1 MNHEY, CDR2 SVGEGT. The germline V and J ends were trimmed by 6 bases and 0 bases, with 15 bases remaining between them. CDR3 nucleotides: TGTGCCAGCAGCTTTCCCCTCAGGGTCTCCTACAATGAGCAGTTCTTC. Amino acid sequence: CASSFPLRVSYNEQFF.

The V call is TRBV2, the J call TRBJ2-1; TRBD1 agrees at 9 bases. This CDR3 has 17 amino acids. Per germline, CDR1 SNHLY and CDR2 FYNNEI. With 8 bases clipped from V and 3 bases from J, the junction kept 14 bases outside the gene matches. This CDR3 reads CASCWQAGTGFYNEQFF. In DNA form, the CDR3 reads TGTGCCAGCTGCTGGCAGGCCGGGACAGGGTTCTACAATGAGCAGTTCTTC.

This clonotype was counted many times. The chain couples TRBV15 to TRBJ2-7; 11 nucleotides line up with TRBD1. V trimming: 3 bases; J trimming: 4 bases; junction bases outside the gene matches: 11. The CDR3 consists of 17 residues. Germline V gene sequence: CDR1 LNHNV, CDR2 YYDKDF (reference sequence). The CDR3 DNA reads as TGTGCCACCAGCAGCCAAGTAAACCGGGACAGGGGGTACGAGCAGTACTTC. Translating it yields CATSSQVNRDRGYEQYF. Combining the CDR3 with reference TRBV15 and TRBJ2-7 gives the whole variable domain DAMVIQNPRYQVTQFGKPVTLSCSQTLNHNVMYWYQQKSSQAPKLLFHYYDKDFNNEADTPDNFQSRRPNTSFCFLDIRSPGLGDTAMYLCATSSQVNRDRGYEQYFGPGTRLTVT.

This clonotype was recorded at least ten times. The genes are TRBV4-1 and TRBJ2-6, with D perhaps TRBD1 (5 bases). Germline loops: CDR1 MGHRA, CDR2 YSYEKL. The CDR3 is 17 amino acids. Between the trimmed V and J ends, which lost 0 bases and 4 bases, there was a span of 13 bases. The CDR3 coding sequence is TGCGCCAGCAGCCAAGATATAGGGGAATACGGGGCCAACGTCCTGACTTTC. Its translation is CASSQDIGEYGANVLTF.

The rearrangement links TRBV3-1 to TRBJ1-3; D possibly corresponds to TRBD1 (5 bases). This CDR3 comprises 15 residues. V lost 10 bases and J lost 0, with 16 bases in between. CDR1 is LGHDT and CDR2 is YNNKEL in the germline V gene (reference sequence). DNA for the CDR3: TGTGCCACTACCTTGGGCGGGGCCTCTGGAAACACCATATATTTT. Translating gives CATTLGGASGNTIYF. Full variable domain (outside the CDR3, taken from reference TRBV3-1 and TRBJ1-3): DTAVSQTPKYLVTQMGNDKSIKCEQNLGHDTMYWYKQDSKKFLKIMFSYNNKELIINETVPNRFSPKSPDKAHLNLHINSLELGDSAVYFCATTLGGASGNTIYFGEGSWLTVV.

This clonotype has only one observation. The chain is built from TRBV20-1 and TRBJ2-1; 9 bases fit TRBD2. After removal of 7 bases from V and 8 bases from J, the junction contained 12 bases not matched to a gene. This CDR3 has 14 amino acids. CDR1 DFQATT and CDR2 SNEGSKA come from the germline V gene (reference sequence). The CDR3, as DNA: TGCAGTGGGTTCGGCGGGGGGGCAGGTGATGAGCAGTTCTTC. Translation gives CSGFGGGAGDEQFF.

The sample holds a few counts of this clonotype. This sequence joins TRBV2 and TRBJ1-1; no reliable D call. Trimming stripped 1 base from V and 6 bases from J, with 6 bases between. From germline, CDR1 is SNHLY and CDR2 FYNNEI. The CDR3 spans 12 residues. The CDR3 DNA is TGTGCCAGCAGTGAAGAGTCAGCTGAAGCTTTCTTT. This codes for CASSEESAEAFF.

Ten or more counts support this clonotype. The rearrangement uses TRBV15 and TRBJ2-3; TRBD2 agrees at 11 bases. V shed 3 bases and J 1 base; nucleotides not matched to a gene: 3. The germline CDR1 and CDR2 sequences are LNHNV and YYDKDF (reference sequence). CDR3 size: 16 residues. The CDR3: CATSSLAGGRTDTQYF. CDR3 nucleotides: TGTGCCACCAGCAGCTTAGCGGGGGGGCGCACAGATACGCAGTATTTT.

Only a few counts were recorded for this clonotype. The chain combines TRBV6-5 with TRBJ2-1, with D perhaps assigned TRBD1 or TRBD2 (5 bases each). CDR1 is MNHEY and CDR2 is SVGAGI in the germline V gene. Trimming pared 0 bases from V and 0 bases from J, leaving 9 bases between. The CDR3 contains 16 residues. DNA for the CDR3: TGTGCCAGCAGTTACTCTGGGACCAGCTCCTACAATGAGCAGTTCTTC. Its protein is CASSYSGTSSYNEQFF.

This clonotype was counted only a few times. The V call is TRBV12-3 or TRBV12-4, the J call TRBJ1-3; D is possibly TRBD1 (5 bases). The V and J ends lost 6 bases and 0 bases respectively, with 9 bases between them. The CDR3 has 14 amino acids. Written as DNA, the CDR3 is TGTGCCAGCAGAGGGACTGACTCTGGAAACACCATATATTTT. Its translation is CASRGTDSGNTIYF.

The J gene is TRBJ1-2, the V gene TRBV2, with 7 positions matching TRBD1. From germline, CDR1 is SNHLY and CDR2 FYNNEI. Germline trimming cut 8 bases from V and 5 bases from J; bases unmatched to any gene: 8. This CDR3 is built from 13 residues. The CDR3 is CASSGQSTYGYTF. The CDR3 nucleotides are TGTGCCAGCTCGGGACAGAGTACTTATGGCTACACCTTC.

J is TRBJ2-5 and V is TRBV2, with 8 bases lining up with TRBD1. Germline CDR1 is SNHLY and CDR2 is FYNNEI. The CDR3 runs 15 residues. Losses at the gene ends were 3 bases for V and 1 base for J; bases not matched to a gene: 4. DNA of the CDR3: TGTGCCAGCAGTGAGGGACAGGCCATCCAAGAGACCCAGTACTTC. Translation: CASSEGQAIQETQYF.

In this sample, this clonotype turned up a few times. This chain uses TRBV7-9 with TRBJ1-1, with D perhaps matching TRBD1 (6 bases). This CDR3 comprises 12 residues. Trimming took off 7 bases at V and 10 bases at J, with 16 bases between the two ends. CDR1 SEHNR and CDR2 FQNEAQ come from the germline V gene (reference sequence). The DNA of the CDR3 is TGTGCCAGCACCACGTCGGGACATTTAGCTTTCTTT. This encodes CASTTSGHLAFF. Filled out from reference TRBV7-9 and TRBJ1-1, the complete variable domain reads DTGVSQNPRHKITKRGQNVTFRCDPISEHNRLYWYRQTLGQGPEFLTYFQNEAQLEKSRLLSDRFSAERPKGSFSTLEIQRTEQGDSAMYLCASTTSGHLAFFGQGTRLTVV.

This clonotype has a handful of counts. V is TRBV5-1 and J is TRBJ2-7; TRBD1 matches 12 bases. Germline trimming cut 4 bases from V and 6 bases from J; bases unmatched to any gene: 8. CDR1 and CDR2 from the germline V gene are SGHRS and YFSETQ. The CDR3 is 15 amino acids. The CDR3 protein is CASSPPGQGAIEQYF. CDR3 nucleotide sequence: TGCGCCAGCAGCCCCCCGGGACAGGGGGCGATCGAGCAGTACTTC.

This sequence joins TRBV15 and TRBJ2-7; 8 nucleotides line up with TRBD1. The germline CDR1 and CDR2 sequences are LNHNV and YYDKDF (reference sequence). Trimming cost V 1 base and J 4 bases; bases outside gene matches: 6. The CDR3 length is 15 residues. The CDR3 coding sequence is TGTGCCACCAGCAGAGCACGACAGGGGCCTTACGAGCAGTACGTC. Encoded protein: CATSRARQGPYEQYV.

This clonotype was seen a handful of times. The chain carries TRBV14 and TRBJ2-1, with D possibly called TRBD1 or TRBD2 (5 bases each). CDR1 and CDR2 (germline): SGHDN, FVKESK. The CDR3 contains 16 residues. V was shortened by 2 bases and J by 0 bases, with 11 bases between the two germline ends. CDR3 coding DNA: TGTGCCAGCAGCCAATGGGGGATAAGCTCCTACAATGAGCAGTTCTTC. Translating gives CASSQWGISSYNEQFF.

In DNA, the CDR3 is TGTGCCAGCAGCAAAGAGCGGGACAGGGCTCCCACCGGGGAGCTGTTTTTT. It encodes CASSKERDRAPTGELFF. The chain carries TRBV21-1 and TRBJ2-2; the table's TRBD1 call for D was not verified on the DNA. TRBV21-1 is reported as a pseudogene. This CDR3 comprises 17 residues.

This clonotype appeared a few times. The chain links TRBV18 to TRBJ2-1; D is perhaps TRBD1 (6 bases). The CDR3 runs to 16 residues. The V gene lost 3 bases and the J gene lost 8 bases, with 20 bases spanning the gap. Germline CDR1 reads KGHSH; CDR2 reads LQKENI. In nucleotides, the CDR3 is TGTGCCAGCTCACCGACCTTGACAGGTCTGACATATGAGCAGTTCTTC. It yields the protein CASSPTLTGLTYEQFF.

This clonotype has just a few counts. V usage is TRBV24-1 and J usage is TRBJ2-1, with D possibly being TRBD1 (6 bases). The CDR3 totals 15 residues. V lost 3 bases and J lost 4, with 12 bases in between. CDR1 KGHDR and CDR2 SFDVKD come from the germline V gene. Written as DNA, the CDR3 is TGTGCCACCAGTGATCCCCTGAGGGGGTACAATGAGCAGTTCTTC. Protein sequence: CATSDPLRGYNEQFF.

This clonotype has more than one count but fewer than ten. The chain uses TRBV20-1 and TRBJ1-3, with D unresolved. The CDR3 extends over 12 amino acids. Germline V lookup: CDR1 DFQATT, CDR2 SNEGSKA (reference sequence). The CDR3, as DNA: TGCGGGTGCATGGCGCTACCGGGCACCATATATTTT. Protein sequence: CGCMALPGTIYF.

J is TRBJ2-7 and V is TRBV6-2 or TRBV6-3, with D unclear. This CDR3 has 16 amino acids. Germline V gene data show CDR1 as MNHEY and CDR2 as SVGEGT. V gave up 6 bases and J gave up 4 bases, with 22 bases separating them. The CDR3 region has the DNA TGTGCCAGCAGGCCACTTGTTAGCCCGCACCCGTACGAGCAGTACTTC. Amino acid sequence: CASRPLVSPHPYEQYF.

This clonotype was observed a few times. The rearrangement links TRBV19 to TRBJ1-5; D might be TRBD1 (6 bases). Germline CDR1 is LNHDA and CDR2 is SQIVND (reference sequence). The CDR3 totals 15 residues. The germline V and J ends were trimmed by 3 bases and 4 bases, with 13 bases remaining between them. The CDR3 reads CASSIEDRTNQPQHF. Here the CDR3 DNA reads TGTGCCAGTAGTATTGAGGACAGAACGAATCAGCCCCAGCATTTT.